The source of this TCR beta chain is a study of immune evolution from preneoplasia to lung adenocarcinoma. General observations from the study: Normal lung had the highest top T cell clone frequencies.

Measured with immunoSEQ multiplex PCR; TCRdb has only the in-frame clones, and not every one. The table lists about 8,300 clones, 80% to 90% of them singletons. In the case of this clone: The antigen remains unidentified.

This CDR3 has 13 amino acids. Germline values: CDR1 MNHEY, CDR2 SVGAGI. Trimming cost V 2 bases and J 3 bases, with 7 bases left between them. The sequenced sample was FFPE minimally invasive lung adenocarcinoma tissue. The chain has TRBV6-5 and TRBJ1-1; D remains ambiguous. The source of this sequence is a person aged 70 to 85 with lung adenocarcinoma. The CDR3 is CASSYRVDTEAFF. The DNA for the CDR3 is TGTGCCAGCAGTTACAGGGTTGACACTGAAGCTTTCTTT.